The 7 T cell receptor beta chains in this list originate from one sample, sequenced in a study of blood T cell repertoires in COVID-19. Some clones are missing from TCRdb's copy, which holds only in-frame ones; the method was immunoSEQ multiplex PCR. The sample records about 240,000 clones, about 90% being singletons. Sequenced material: peripheral blood. The origin of the receptors is a man between 60 and 70 years old with acute or convalescent COVID-19.

This clone was seen just once. The V call is TRBV4-1, the J call TRBJ1-1; TRBD1 is a possible D gene (5 bases). Germline CDR1 is MGHRA and CDR2 is YSYEKL. The CDR3 covers 15 residues. Trimming took off 0 bases at V and 4 bases at J, with 12 bases between the two ends. The CDR3 is CASSQDPVGGTEAFF. CDR3 bases: TGCGCCAGCAGCCAAGACCCCGTGGGGGGCACTGAAGCTTTCTTT.

This sequence joins TRBV5-1 and TRBJ2-6; D unresolved. This CDR3 comprises 16 residues. With 0 bases removed from V and 0 bases from J, the gap between germline ends came to 7 bases. Looked up from germline, CDR1 is SGHRS and CDR2 is YFSETQ. The DNA for the CDR3 is TGCGCCAGCAGCTTGGTACCGAGCTCTGGGGCCAACGTCCTGACTTTC. As protein: CASSLVPSSGANVLTF.

The chain is built from TRBV7-2 and TRBJ1-4, with a tentative D call TRBD1 (6 bases). The CDR3 covers 13 residues. The V and J ends lost 1 base and 6 bases respectively, with 6 bases between them. Germline V lookup: CDR1 SGHTA, CDR2 FQGNSA. CDR3 residues: CASSLDRDEKLFF. In nucleotides, the CDR3 is TGTGCCAGCAGCTTAGACAGGGATGAAAAACTGTTTTTT.

The gene calls are TRBV28 and TRBJ2-3; 7 bases align to TRBD2. The CDR3 has 15 residues. Trimming took 2 bases from V and 1 from J; bases not matched to a gene: 3. The V gene's germline CDR1 is MDHEN and CDR2 SYDVKM. CDR3 amino acids: CASSLQLAGTDTQYF. CDR3 sequence (DNA): TGTGCCAGCAGTTTACAGCTAGCGGGCACAGATACGCAGTATTTT.

The chain recombines TRBV30 with TRBJ1-2, with D possibly being TRBD1 (5 bases). The V gene lost 3 bases and the J gene lost 0 bases, with 14 bases spanning the gap. CDR1 and CDR2 from the germline V gene are GTSNPN and SVGIG (reference sequence). The CDR3 length is 15 residues. CDR3 in amino acids: CAWSDGGIANYGYTF. Written as DNA, the CDR3 is TGTGCCTGGAGCGATGGGGGGATCGCTAACTATGGCTACACCTTC.

This clone occurred a few times. This chain connects TRBV5-4 to TRBJ2-1; D is ambiguous. Germline assignment: CDR1 SGHNT and CDR2 YYREEE (reference sequence). This CDR3 is built from 15 residues. V gave up 0 bases and J gave up 3 bases, with 10 bases separating them. The CDR3: CASSLGSTYYNEQFF. Here the CDR3 DNA reads TGTGCCAGCAGCTTGGGTAGCACCTACTACAATGAGCAGTTCTTC.

This rearrangement joins TRBV27 to TRBJ2-1, with a weak D call TRBD2 (5 bases). V was shortened by 5 bases and J by 3 bases, with 8 bases between the two germline ends. This CDR3 region has 13 residues. CDR1 is MNHEY, CDR2 SMNVEV, per germline (reference sequence). The CDR3 DNA is TGTGCCAGCAGTCGAGGGCACTACAATGAGCAGTTCTTC. Translation: CASSRGHYNEQFF.